Shown below are 4 T cell receptor beta chains from a single sample sequenced in a study of T-cell memory formation after mild COVID-19. TCRdb re-called the 5' RACE reads with MiXCR, one entry per CDR3 protein. Here the sample spans approximately 400,000 distinct CDR3 sequences, about a sixth being singletons. Sample: PBMCs or a T cell subset sorted from them (not recorded which). The receptors were gathered from a man aged 18 to 29 who had mild COVID-19 (a few samples of this study predate the infection). Cell type and time point are not known.

The chain joins TRBV5-1 to TRBJ2-2, with 8 bases fitting TRBD1. Trimming removed 3 bases from V and 4 bases from J; junction bases left unmatched: 5. The CDR3 is 15 amino acids. Germline lookup yields CDR1 SGHRS and CDR2 YFSETQ. The CDR3 bases are TGCGCCAGCAGCTCCAGGGGGCCGGGCACCGGGGAGCTGTTTTTT. This gives the protein CASSSRGPGTGELFF.

The CDR3 reads CASSPGTGITGELFF. The CDR3, as DNA: TGTGCCAGCAGCCCCGGGACAGGGATAACCGGGGAGCTGTTTTTT. The rearrangement joins TRBV27 to TRBJ2-2; TRBD1 aligns across 9 bases. Germline loops: CDR1 MNHEY, CDR2 SMNVEV (reference sequence). With V trimmed by 6 bases and J by 5 bases, 7 bases remained unmatched. CDR3 length equals 15 residues.

This clonotype was observed a few times. V is TRBV7-2 and J is TRBJ1-1, with D unclear. Trimming removed 1 base from V and 10 bases from J, with 10 bases in between. Germline loops: CDR1 SGHTA, CDR2 FQGNSA. The CDR3 sequence is 12 residues long. CDR3 coding DNA: TGTGCCAGCAGCTTAGACGGGCGCAGAGCTTTCTTT. Protein: CASSLDGRRAFF.

V and J are TRBV27 and TRBJ2-7; the match to TRBD2 covers 7 bases. This CDR3 spans 14 amino acids. Germline V CDR1 and CDR2: MNHEY, SMNVEV (reference sequence). J was trimmed by 3 bases and V by 7 bases; bases with no gene match: 9. The CDR3 DNA reads as TGTGCCAGCACGGTTAGCGGGTACCACTACGAGCAGTACTTC. Amino acid sequence: CASTVSGYHYEQYF.